A single sample is the source of the 18 T cell receptor beta chains below, sequenced in a study of tumor-infiltrating lymphocytes in primary liver carcinoma. Constant-region priming of about 520 ng total RNA yielded TCR beta cDNA. Sequencing libraries for TCR beta derived from three nested multiplex PCR rounds that used slightly modified ARM-PCR. Amplification in the first two PCR rounds was performed using TRBV1-TRBV30 forward primers and a C-beta reverse primer for roughly 10 cycles each. One entry per CDR3 protein results from TCRdb running MiXCR on the multiplex PCR reads. This repertoire shows tens of thousands of distinct CDR3 sequences, around 70% found once; its top ten account for approximately 19%. Co-extraction yielded RNA and DNA from around 20-30 mg of unsorted bulk tissue. Sequences were obtained from liver tumor tissue from sampling region 2. Subset given: tumor region T2, inferior pole. The receptors come from a man aged 35 to 55 with primary liver carcinoma and hepatitis B virus infection.

For this clonotype: The junction departs from germline at one end; a sequencing error may be responsible. The chain carries TRBV6-1 and TRBJ2-7, with 9 positions matching TRBD2. This CDR3 is built from 15 residues. CDR1 MNHNS and CDR2 SASEGT come from the germline V gene. CDR3 amino acids: CASSASTSGSYKQYF. The CDR3 DNA reads TGTGCCAGCAGTGCCTCGACTAGCGGATCCTACAAGCAGTACTTC.

As to this clonotype: Germline and junction disagree at one end, which may indicate a read error. The rearrangement joins TRBV5-1 to TRBJ2-1; TRBD1 matches at 10 bases. CDR1 is SGHRS, CDR2 YFSETQ, per germline. The CDR3 covers 15 residues. The DNA for the CDR3 is TGCGCCGGCAGCGGGGACAGGGGCCCCTACAAAGAGCAGTTCTTC. This gives the protein CAGSGDRGPYKEQFF. The entire variable domain, with the rest obtained from reference TRBV5-1 and TRBJ2-1, is as follows: KAGVTQTPRYLIKTRGQQVTLSCSPISGHRSVSWYQQTPGQGLQFLFEYFSETQRNKGNFPGRFSGRQFSNSRSEMNVSTLELGDSALYLCAGSGDRGPYKEQFFGPGTRLTVL.

About this clonotype itself: The junction does not match germline at one end; this may be a read error. The J gene is TRBJ1-4, the V gene TRBV6-5; D is unclear. The CDR3 has 14 residues. CDR1 MNHEY and CDR2 SVGAGI come from the germline V gene. Here the CDR3 reads CVSRMITSNEKLFF. The CDR3, as DNA: TGTGTCAGCAGAATGATTACAAGTAATGAAAAACTGTTTTTT.

The chain recombines TRBV2 with TRBJ1-4; D is undetermined. Germline V gene lookup returns CDR1 SNHLY and CDR2 FYNNEI. CDR3 length: 14 residues. V lost 6 bases and J lost 16, with 24 bases in between. DNA for the CDR3: TGTGCCAGCAGAGATAGGGTTGGTACTGAAAACCCGTTTTTT. This codes for CASRDRVGTENPFF. Full variable domain (rest looked up from reference TRBV2 and TRBJ1-4): EPEVTQTPSHQVTQMGQEVILRCVPISNHLYFYWYRQILGQKVEFLVSFYNNEISEKSEIFDDQFSVERPDGSNFTLKIRSTKLEDSAMYFCASRDRVGTENPFFGSGTQLSVL.

This clonotype turned up a few times. J is TRBJ1-2 and V is TRBV10-3, with D perhaps TRBD1 (6 bases). V lost 4 bases, J lost 11 bases, and 20 bases lay in between. This CDR3 has 14 residues. Germline CDR1 ENHRY, CDR2 SYGVKD. The CDR3 is CAISVERGGGGYTF. The CDR3 DNA sequence: TGTGCCATCAGTGTCGAGAGGGGAGGGGGTGGTTACACCTTC.

Remarks on this clonotype: An end of the junction does not agree with germline; a read error may underlie this. The rearrangement links TRBV5-5 to TRBJ2-7; D ambiguous. This CDR3 is 15 amino acids long. CDR1 is SGHKS, CDR2 YYEKEE, per germline (reference sequence). CDR3 DNA: TGTGTCAGCAGCTTGTCACAGCTGAGTTCCTACGAGCAGTGCTTC. This sequence encodes CVSSLSQLSSYEQCF.

As concerns this clonotype: The missing conserved phenylalanine or tryptophan at the end of this CDR3 makes a read error likely. The rearrangement joins TRBV11-2 to TRBJ1-3; no firm D call. CDR1 SGHAT and CDR2 FQNNGV come from the germline V gene. This CDR3 is built from 12 residues. The CDR3 DNA is TGCCCCAGCAGCTTGGGGGGAAACACCATATATCTT. This gives the protein CPSSLGGNTIYL.

Written as DNA, the CDR3 is TGTGCCAGCAGTGAAGGCATGGTGCGGAACACCTTC. This gives the protein CASSEGMVRNTF. J is TRBJ1-2 and V is TRBV6-1; the D is unclear. Per the germline V gene, CDR1 is MNHNS and CDR2 is SASEGT. The CDR3 totals 12 residues. Trimming shortened V by 1 base and J by 12 bases, and 12 bases separated the two germline ends.

In regard to this clonotype: The missing conserved phenylalanine or tryptophan at the end of this CDR3 makes a read error likely. The genes are TRBV29-1 and TRBJ2-5, with D tentatively TRBD2 (5 bases). Looked up from germline, CDR1 is SQVTM and CDR2 is ANQGSEA. The CDR3 loop spans 15 amino acids. This CDR3 is CSVESAAGRSGTQYL. In DNA form, the CDR3 reads TGCAGTGTTGAATCCGCGGCGGGTAGATCGGGGACCCAGTACTTA.

The chain carries TRBV29-1 and TRBJ1-1; 8 nucleotides line up with TRBD1. The CDR3 extends over 12 amino acids. Trimming cost V 6 bases and J 5 bases; bases outside gene matches: 5. Germline V CDR1 and CDR2: SQVTM, ANQGSEA. The CDR3, as DNA: TGCAGCGTAGGGACAGGCGTGACTGAAGCTTTCTTT. Its protein is CSVGTGVTEAFF.

This clonotype was seen once. This sequence joins TRBV29-1 and TRBJ2-7; D is unresolved. CDR3 length: 11 amino acids. Germline CDR1 reads SQVTM; CDR2 reads ANQGSEA. The V gene lost 7 bases and the J gene lost 3 bases, with 10 bases spanning the gap. Here the CDR3 reads CSDSNVYEQYF. The CDR3 nucleotides read TGCAGCGACTCTAACGTCTACGAGCAGTACTTC.

The chain joins TRBV11-2 to TRBJ2-5; no reliable D call. Deletions cut 5 bases from V and 0 bases from J, with 13 bases between. This CDR3 has 15 amino acids. CDR1 is SGHAT and CDR2 is FQNNGV in the germline V gene. The CDR3 loop reads CASSLGRINQETQYF. The CDR3 DNA sequence: TGTGCCAGCAGCCTAGGAAGGATTAACCAAGAGACCCAGTACTTC.

This clonotype was counted a single time. The DNA for the CDR3 is TGTGCCAGCAGTATTGGGCGGAGCCGCATCTCCTACGAGCAGTACTTC. It codes for CASSIGRSRISYEQYF. The chain joins TRBV6-2 or TRBV6-3 to TRBJ2-7; no clear D gene. V dropped 5 bases and J dropped 0 bases, with 17 bases sitting between them. The CDR3 extends over 16 amino acids. Germline V gene lookup returns CDR1 MNHEY and CDR2 SVGEGT.

Of note for this clonotype: Germline and junction disagree at one end, which may indicate a read error. The chain carries TRBV12-3 or TRBV12-4 and TRBJ2-2; D is perhaps TRBD1 or TRBD2 (5 bases each). CDR3 length equals 17 residues. The CDR3 DNA follows: TGTGCCAGCAGTTTTAAGGGGAGCGTTTCGAACACCGGGGAGCTGTATTTT. Protein: CASSFKGSVSNTGELYF.

About this clonotype itself: The missing conserved phenylalanine or tryptophan at the end of this CDR3 makes a read error likely. Because the CDR3's place on the DNA is in doubt, the DNA is left out and the CDR3 is given as listed by TCRdb. The V gene is TRBV14, the J gene TRBJ2-1; TRBD2 is taken as the D call from the table, unchecked against the DNA. The CDR3 extends over 18 residues, inclusive of both ends. Germline CDR1 and CDR2: SGHDN and FVKESK. The CDR3 loop is CASSHVGTSGRYYNEHFL.

This clonotype appeared many times. The chain has TRBV3-1 and TRBJ2-1; 9 bases map to TRBD2. Germline CDR1 reads LGHDT; CDR2 reads YNNKEL (reference sequence). After removal of 1 base from V and 8 bases from J, the junction contained 6 bases not matched to a gene. CDR3 size: 15 residues. In nucleotides, the CDR3 is TGTGCCAGCAGCCAAGTTGGCGGGAGGGTGGATGAGCAGTTCTTC. It encodes CASSQVGGRVDEQFF.

This chain links TRBV12-3 or TRBV12-4 with TRBJ2-5, with 7 bases lining up with TRBD2. V dropped 4 bases and J dropped 4; count of bases not matched to a gene: 6. CDR3 size: 14 residues. The CDR3 loop is CASSSGGERETQYF. The CDR3 coding sequence is TGTGCCAGCAGTTCGGGGGGTGAGCGAGAGACCCAGTACTTC.

This chain links TRBV2 with TRBJ2-1, with TRBD1 identical over 7 bases. Per the germline V gene, CDR1 is SNHLY and CDR2 is FYNNEI. CDR3 length: 16 residues. V lost 5 bases to trimming and J lost 9 bases; unmatched junction nucleotides: 16. The CDR3 region is CASSPLRQGTKGEQFF. The CDR3 DNA reads as TGTGCCAGCAGTCCTCTTCGACAGGGAACTAAGGGTGAGCAGTTCTTC.